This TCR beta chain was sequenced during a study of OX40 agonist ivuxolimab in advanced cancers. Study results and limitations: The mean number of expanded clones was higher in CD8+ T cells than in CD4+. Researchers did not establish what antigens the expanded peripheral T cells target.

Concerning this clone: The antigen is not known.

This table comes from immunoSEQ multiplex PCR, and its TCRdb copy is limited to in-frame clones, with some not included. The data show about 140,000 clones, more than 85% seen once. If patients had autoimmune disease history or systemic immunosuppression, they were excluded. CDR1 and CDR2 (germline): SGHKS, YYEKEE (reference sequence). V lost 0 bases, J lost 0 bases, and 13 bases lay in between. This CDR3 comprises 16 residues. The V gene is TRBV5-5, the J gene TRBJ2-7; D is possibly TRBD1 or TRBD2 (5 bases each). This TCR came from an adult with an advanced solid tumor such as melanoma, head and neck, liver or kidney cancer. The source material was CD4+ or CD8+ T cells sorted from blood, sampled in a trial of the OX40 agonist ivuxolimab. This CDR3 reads CASSLGPRGNSYEQYF. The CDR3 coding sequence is TGTGCCAGCAGCTTGGGGCCGAGGGGCAACTCCTACGAGCAGTACTTC.